Sequencing of this TCR beta chain was carried out in a study of T cell changes during pregnancy in multiple sclerosis (dated by TCRdb to about 2019). With respect to the entire study: The study examined how the T cell repertoire changed over the course of pregnancy in women with multiple sclerosis.

Concerning this clone itself: No antigen is known for it. Nothing much larger sits one base from this clone, and base qualities are not available.

Receptor amplification or capture employed the immunoSEQ multiplex PCR assay. This is the immuneACCESS table as TCRdb keeps it, with only in-frame sequences that have V and J called. A part of the clones is gone; compared with another copy, unresolved V genes explain less than half, and the rest is unexplained. This sample holds some 28,000 clones; more than 85% were observed only once. Of the sample, more than 0.35% falls within the top ten clones. The source of this sequence is a female donor with multiple sclerosis, enrolled in a pregnancy study. The sequencing here drew on CD4+ T cells from peripheral blood mononuclear cells, taken after pregnancy.

The DNA sequence is given as TGTGCCAGCAGCTTTAGCGCCGGGAGGTATGGCGAGCAGTACTTC. Its product reads: CASSFSAGRYGEQYF. Recombination joined TRBV7-8 with TRBJ2-7; 7 of the junction bases match TRBD2. CDR1 SGHVS and CDR2 FQNEAQ are derived from the germline V gene. The CDR3, from cysteine to phenylalanine, totals 15 residues. Only the CDR3 DNA is retained, 45 bases long and in frame from the first base. Unmatched junction bases come to 11, with V trimmed by 3 bases and J by 6 bases. The entire variable domain, with the stretches around the CDR3 drawn from the reference TRBV7-8 and TRBJ2-7 proteins, is GAGVSQSPRYKVAKRGQDVALRCDPISGHVSLFWYQQALGQGPEFLTYFQNEAQLDKSGLPSDRFFAERPEGSVSTLKIQRTQQEDSAVYLCASSFSAGRYGEQYFGPGTRLTVT.